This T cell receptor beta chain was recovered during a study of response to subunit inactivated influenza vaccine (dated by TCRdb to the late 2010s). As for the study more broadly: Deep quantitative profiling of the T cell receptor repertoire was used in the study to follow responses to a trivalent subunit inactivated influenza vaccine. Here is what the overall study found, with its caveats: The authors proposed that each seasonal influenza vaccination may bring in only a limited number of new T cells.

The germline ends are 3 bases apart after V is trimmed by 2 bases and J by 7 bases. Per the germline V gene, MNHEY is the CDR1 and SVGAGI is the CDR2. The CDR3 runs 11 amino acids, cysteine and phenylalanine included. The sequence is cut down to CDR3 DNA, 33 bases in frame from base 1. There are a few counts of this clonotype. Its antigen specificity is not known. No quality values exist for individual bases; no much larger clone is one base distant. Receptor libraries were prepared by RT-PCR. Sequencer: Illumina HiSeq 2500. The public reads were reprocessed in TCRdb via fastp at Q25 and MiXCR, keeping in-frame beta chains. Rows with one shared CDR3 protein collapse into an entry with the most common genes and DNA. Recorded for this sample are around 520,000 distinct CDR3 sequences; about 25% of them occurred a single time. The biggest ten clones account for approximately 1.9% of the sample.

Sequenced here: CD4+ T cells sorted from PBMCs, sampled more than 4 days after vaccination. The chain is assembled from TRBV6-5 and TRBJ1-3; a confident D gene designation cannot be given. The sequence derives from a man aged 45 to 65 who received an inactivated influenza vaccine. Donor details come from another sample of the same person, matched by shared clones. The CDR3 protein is CASSYQNTIYF. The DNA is TGTGCCAGCAGTTACCAGAACACCATATATTTT.